This is a list of T cell receptor beta chains from one sample in a study of regulatory T cells in long-lasting Graves disease. TCRdb re-analysed the multiplex PCR reads in MiXCR, keeping a single row per CDR3 protein. The profile shows 400,000 to 500,000 distinct CDR3 sequences, approximately 14% of them singletons. These data were likewise used in another study, on T cells in Graves' hyperthyroidism and ophthalmopathy.

Sequencing was performed on peripheral blood mononuclear cells (PBMCs), taken at new diagnosis, from a patient treated with antithyroid drugs. The receptor set was obtained from a woman between 50 and 59 years old with Graves disease. Both conserved end residues are part of each CDR3. A D gene is named only where the DNA matches it firmly. The size of a clone is reported for some rows only, either as once, few or many, or as a class for expanded clones.

NA TRBJ2-1 TRBD2 16 TRBV5-1 TGCGCCAGCGCTGGGACTAGCGGGGCACCTTATAATGAGCAGTTCTTC CASAGTSGAPYNEQFF
many TRBJ1-5 NA 16 TRBV2 TGTGCCAGCAGTGAAGCGGGAGCAGGGGATTATCAGCCCCAGCATTTT CASSEAGAGDYQPQHF
few TRBJ2-3 TRBD2 16 TRBV9 TGTGCCAGCAGCGTAGTGGCGGGAGAGGTTCAAGATACGCAGTATTTT CASSVVAGEVQDTQYF
many TRBJ2-7 TRBD1 15 TRBV11-2 TGTGCCAGCAGCTTAGTGAGGACAGGGGGCGGCGAGCAGTACTTC CASSLVRTGGGEQYF
many TRBJ1-1 NA 15 TRBV5-1 TGCGCCAGCAGCTTGTATGTAGGGGAAAGCACTGAAGCTTTCTTT CASSLYVGESTEAFF
NA TRBJ1-1 NA 14 TRBV3-1 TGTGCCAGCCGGGTCTCAAGACGGAGCACTGAAGCTTTCTTT CASRVSRRSTEAFF
many TRBJ2-7 TRBD1 15 TRBV6-5 TGTGCCAGCAGTTACGACCGGGACAGACGATCCGAGCAGTACTTC CASSYDRDRRSEQYF
many TRBJ2-1 TRBD2 18 TRBV29-1 TGCAGCGTTGTCGGGGGGACTAGCGGGAGTCGAGGGTACAATGAGCAGTTCTTC CSVVGGTSGSRGYNEQFF
many TRBJ1-3 NA 16 TRBV28 TGTGCCAGCAGCCCGGGGGGGGCCCTCTCTGGAAACACCATATATTTT CASSPGGALSGNTIYF
many TRBJ1-6 NA 13 TRBV12-3/TRBV12-4 TGTGCCAGTACAGGTGACGGTGGTTCACCCCTCCACTTT CASTGDGGSPLHF
few TRBJ1-2 NA 13 TRBV9 TGTGCCAGCAGCGTAGCTCCCTCGGCTGGCTACACCTTC CASSVAPSAGYTF
many TRBJ1-1 TRBD1 14 TRBV27 TGTGCCAGCGGCGCAGGGGGCGGACACACTGAAGCTTTCTTT CASGAGGGHTEAFF
few TRBJ1-1 NA 16 TRBV19 TGTGCCAGTAGTATGTCAAAGGGGGTTAAGAACACTGAAGCTTTCTTT CASSMSKGVKNTEAFF
many TRBJ2-5 NA 13 TRBV29-1 TGCAGCGTTGAACGACAGTTCCAAGAGACCCAGTACTTC CSVERQFQETQYF
many TRBJ1-6 NA 14 TRBV12-3/TRBV12-4 TGTGCCAGCAGTTGGGGCGACTGGAATTCACCCCTCCACTTT CASSWGDWNSPLHF
many TRBJ2-7 NA 13 TRBV20-1 TGCAGTGCAACAGACGGACCCTCCTACGAGCAGTACTTC CSATDGPSYEQYF
many TRBJ2-1 NA 13 TRBV29-1 TGCAGCGGGAGACTAGACGGGTACAATGAGCAGTTCTTC CSGRLDGYNEQFF
many TRBJ1-5 TRBD1 14 TRBV5-1 TGCGCCAGCAGCTTCGGGACAGGGGATCAGCCCCAGCATTTT CASSFGTGDQPQHF
few TRBJ2-3 TRBD1 15 TRBV27 TGTGCCAGCAGTGACTGGACAGGAAACACAGATACGCAGTATTTT CASSDWTGNTDTQYF
NA TRBJ2-5 NA 15 TRBV5-1 TGCGCCAGCAGCTTGGGACAGAGCTACCAAGAGACCCAGTACTTC CASSLGQSYQETQYF
NA TRBJ1-4 TRBD1 16 TRBV5-1 TGCGCCAGCAGCTTTGACGGGACAGGCACTAATGAAAAACTGTTTTTT CASSFDGTGTNEKLFF
NA TRBJ2-7 NA 12 TRBV20-1 TGCAGTGCTCACGGGTTCTCCCACGAGCAGTACTTC CSAHGFSHEQYF
many TRBJ2-6 NA 16 TRBV6-1 TGTGCCAGCAGTCTATCCCCGACCTCTGGGGCCAACGTCCTGACTTTC CASSLSPTSGANVLTF
NA TRBJ2-7 TRBD2 17 TRBV7-9 TGTGCCAGCAGCTTTGTAATTCTAGCGGGACAATCCTACGAGCAGTACTTC CASSFVILAGQSYEQYF
many TRBJ2-1 TRBD1 14 TRBV25-1 TGTGCCAGCTCAAGACAGGGGTCCTACAATGAGCAGTTCTTC CASSRQGSYNEQFF
NA TRBJ2-7 NA 15 TRBV5-1 TGCGCCAGCAGCTTGGAAGGCACGATGGGAAGCGAGCAGTACTTC CASSLEGTMGSEQYF
many TRBJ2-5 TRBD2 16 TRBV11-2 TGTGCCAGCAGCTATGTAGCGGGAGCGAAATTGGAGACCCAGTACTTC CASSYVAGAKLETQYF
few TRBJ1-6 TRBD1 15 TRBV3-1 TGTGCCAGCAGCCAACAACAGGGGGGGGATTCACCCCTCCACTTT CASSQQQGGDSPLHF
few TRBJ1-5 NA 15 TRBV19 TGTGCCAGTAGCAAGGTCACAGGGTGGAATCAGCCCCAGCATTTT CASSKVTGWNQPQHF
few TRBJ2-7 NA 12 TRBV20-1 TGCAGTGCTAGAGATTCGCTCCACGAGCAGTACTTC CSARDSLHEQYF
many TRBJ1-5 TRBD1 16 TRBV6-1 TGTGCCAGCAGTGACGGGACAGGGTGGGGTAATCAGCCCCAGCATTTT CASSDGTGWGNQPQHF
NA TRBJ1-1 NA 11 TRBV20-1 TGCAGTGCCGGGGCAGTGGGCTTCGCTTTCTTT CSAGAVGFAFF
many TRBJ2-7 NA 14 TRBV28 TGTGCCAGCACCACCGGGACTCAAACGGGGGAGCAGTACTTC CASTTGTQTGEQYF
many TRBJ2-7 NA 12 TRBV6-1 TGTGCCAGCAGTCCGTGGGGTGACGAGCAGTACTTC CASSPWGDEQYF
few TRBJ2-1 NA 10 TRBV7-9 TGTGCCAGCAGCCCACAGGGTCCTTGGTTC CASSPQGPWF
few TRBJ2-7 TRBD2 16 TRBV18 TGTGCCAGCTCACCAAATCTTCTAGCGGGAGTTAACGAGCAGTACTTC CASSPNLLAGVNEQYF
NA TRBJ1-3 NA 16 TRBV7-2 TGTGCCAGCAGCACCTACAGGGAGAGCTCTGGAAACACCATATATTTT CASSTYRESSGNTIYF
many TRBJ2-2 TRBD1 17 TRBV27 TGTGCCAGCAGTCCAGGCGAGACAGGGACGAACACCGGGGAGCTGTTTTTT CASSPGETGTNTGELFF
many TRBJ2-2 TRBD2 16 TRBV5-5 TGTGCCAGCAGCTTAGTAGCGGGAGGGAACACCGGGGAGCTGTTTTTT CASSLVAGGNTGELFF
many TRBJ2-7 NA 17 TRBV27 TGTGCCAGCAGTTTATATCCCCGGGGCGGCTCCACCTACGAGCAGTACTTC CASSLYPRGGSTYEQYF
many TRBJ2-1 TRBD2 15 TRBV7-3 TGTGCCAGCAGCTTACGACTAGCGGAGCACAATGAGCAGTTCTTC CASSLRLAEHNEQFF
many TRBJ2-1 NA 12 TRBV28 TGTGCCAGCAGTTTATGGTTGAATGAGCAGTTCTTC CASSLWLNEQFF
many TRBJ1-1 NA 14 TRBV12-3/TRBV12-4 TGTGCCAGCAGTTTTGGCAGGAGGTTCACTGAAGCTTTCTTT CASSFGRRFTEAFF